The T cell receptor (beta chain) under discussion was sequenced for a study of blood T cell repertoires in COVID-19. Study in general: Specimens from acute and convalescent COVID-19 originated in the United States, Italy and Spain. In each case, the material was cDNA or gDNA derived from T cells, B-cell-depleted T cells, or PBMCs.

Under the authors' procedure: Quantification of nucleated cells was approximated via reference gene primer amplification. Profiling relied on immunoSEQ multiplex PCR, and the TCRdb table lists in-frame clones only, not all of them. That table is the source of V, J and clone size, and D and trimming were worked out from the DNA. This table holds 93,000 or so clones, about 85% found once. The specimen sequenced was peripheral blood. The sequence derives from a man aged 50-59 years in a cohort sampled during active COVID-19.

In nucleotides, the CDR3 is TGTGCCAGTAGTATGACCGACAGGCCTCCTTATAATTCACCCCTCCACTTT. This codes for CASSMTDRPPYNSPLHF. The J gene is TRBJ1-6, the V gene TRBV19, with D tentatively TRBD1 (6 bases). CDR1 is LNHDA and CDR2 is SQIVND in the germline V gene (reference sequence). The V and J ends lost 3 bases and 4 bases respectively, with 16 bases between them. This CDR3 has 17 residues.